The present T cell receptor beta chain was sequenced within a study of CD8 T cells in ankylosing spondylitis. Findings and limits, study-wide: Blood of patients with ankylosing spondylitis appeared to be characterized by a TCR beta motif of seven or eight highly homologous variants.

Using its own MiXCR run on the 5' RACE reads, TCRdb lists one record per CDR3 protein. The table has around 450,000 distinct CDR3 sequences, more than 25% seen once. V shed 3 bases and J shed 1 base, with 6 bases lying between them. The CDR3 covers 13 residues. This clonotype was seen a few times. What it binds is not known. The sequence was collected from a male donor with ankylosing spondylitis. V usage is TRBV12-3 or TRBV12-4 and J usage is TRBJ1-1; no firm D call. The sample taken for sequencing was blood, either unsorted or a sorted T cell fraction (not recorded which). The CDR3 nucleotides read TGTGCCAGCAGTTTGATACAGAACACTGAAGCTTTCTTT. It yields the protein CASSLIQNTEAFF.